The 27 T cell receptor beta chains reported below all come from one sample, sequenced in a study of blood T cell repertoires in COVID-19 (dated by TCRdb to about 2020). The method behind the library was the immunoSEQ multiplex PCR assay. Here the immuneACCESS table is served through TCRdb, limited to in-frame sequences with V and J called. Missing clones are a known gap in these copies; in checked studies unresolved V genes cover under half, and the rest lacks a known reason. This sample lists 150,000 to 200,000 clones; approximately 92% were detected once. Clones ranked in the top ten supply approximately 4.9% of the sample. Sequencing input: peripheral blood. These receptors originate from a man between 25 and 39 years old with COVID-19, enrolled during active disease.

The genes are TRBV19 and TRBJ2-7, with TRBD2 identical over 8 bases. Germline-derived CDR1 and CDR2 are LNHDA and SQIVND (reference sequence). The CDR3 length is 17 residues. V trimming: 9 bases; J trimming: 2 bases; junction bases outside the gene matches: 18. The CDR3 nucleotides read TGTGCCAGCAGCGACCTGAGAAAAGCGGGAGATCCCTACGAGCAGTACTTC. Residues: CASSDLRKAGDPYEQYF.

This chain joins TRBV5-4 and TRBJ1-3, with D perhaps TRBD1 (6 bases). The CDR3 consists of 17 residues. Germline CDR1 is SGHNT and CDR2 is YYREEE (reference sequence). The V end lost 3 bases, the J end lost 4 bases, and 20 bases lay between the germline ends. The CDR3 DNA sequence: TGTGCCAGCAGCTCACCAGGGGTGTCGAGGTTGGGAAACACCATATATTTT. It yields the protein CASSSPGVSRLGNTIYF.

The DNA for the CDR3 is TGTGCCAGCAGCGCGGACAGCTCCTATAATTCACCCCTCCACTTT. The encoded protein is CASSADSSYNSPLHF. V usage is TRBV7-2 and J usage is TRBJ1-6; D is perhaps TRBD1 (6 bases). CDR3 length: 15 residues. Germline V lookup: CDR1 SGHTA, CDR2 FQGNSA. Trimming removed 5 bases from V and 0 bases from J, with 8 bases in between. Based on the CDR3 plus reference TRBV7-2 and TRBJ1-6, the full variable domain is GAGVSQSPSNKVTEKGKDVELRCDPISGHTALYWYRQSLGQGLEFLIYFQGNSAPDKSGLPSDRFSAERTGGSVSTLTIQRTQQEDSAVYLCASSADSSYNSPLHFGNGTRLTVT.

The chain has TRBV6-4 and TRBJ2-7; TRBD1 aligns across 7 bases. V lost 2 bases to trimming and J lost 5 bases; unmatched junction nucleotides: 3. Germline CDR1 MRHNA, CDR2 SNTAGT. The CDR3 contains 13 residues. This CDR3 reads CASSDRQGDEQYF. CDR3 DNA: TGTGCCAGCAGTGACAGACAGGGCGACGAGCAGTACTTC.

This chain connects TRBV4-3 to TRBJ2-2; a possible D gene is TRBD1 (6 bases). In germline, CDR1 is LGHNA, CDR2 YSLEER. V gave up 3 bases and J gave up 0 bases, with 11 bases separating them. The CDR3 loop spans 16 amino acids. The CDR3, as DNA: TGCGCCAGCAGCCAGAGTCAGGGGACGAACACCGGGGAGCTGTTTTTT. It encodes CASSQSQGTNTGELFF.

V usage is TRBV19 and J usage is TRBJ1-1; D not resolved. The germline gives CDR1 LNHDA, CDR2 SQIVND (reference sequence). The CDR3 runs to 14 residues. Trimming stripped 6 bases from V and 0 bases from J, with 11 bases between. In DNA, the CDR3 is TGTGCCAGTAGGGGCAGGCGTTTGAACACTGAAGCTTTCTTT. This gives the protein CASRGRRLNTEAFF.

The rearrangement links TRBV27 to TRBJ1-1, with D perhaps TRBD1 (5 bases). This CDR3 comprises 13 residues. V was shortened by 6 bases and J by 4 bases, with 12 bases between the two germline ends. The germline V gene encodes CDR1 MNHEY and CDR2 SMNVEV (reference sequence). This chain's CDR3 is CASRGPWGTEAFF. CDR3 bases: TGTGCCAGCAGGGGGCCCTGGGGCACTGAAGCTTTCTTT.

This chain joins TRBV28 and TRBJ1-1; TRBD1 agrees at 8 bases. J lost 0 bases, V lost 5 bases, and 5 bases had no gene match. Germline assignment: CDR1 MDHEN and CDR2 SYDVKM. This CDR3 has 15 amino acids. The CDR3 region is CASSPPGGLNTEAFF. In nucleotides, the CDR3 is TGTGCCAGCAGTCCGCCAGGGGGCCTGAACACTGAAGCTTTCTTT.

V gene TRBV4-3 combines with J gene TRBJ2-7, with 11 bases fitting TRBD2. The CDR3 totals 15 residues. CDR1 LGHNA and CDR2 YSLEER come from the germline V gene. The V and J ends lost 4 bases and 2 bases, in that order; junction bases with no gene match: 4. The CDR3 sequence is CASSPGTSGTYEQYF. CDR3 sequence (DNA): TGCGCCAGCAGCCCCGGGACTAGCGGTACCTACGAGCAGTACTTC.

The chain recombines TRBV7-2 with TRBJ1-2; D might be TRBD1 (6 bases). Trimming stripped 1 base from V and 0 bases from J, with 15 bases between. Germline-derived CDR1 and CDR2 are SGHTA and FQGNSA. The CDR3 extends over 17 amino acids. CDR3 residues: CASSLVAGDAANYGYTF. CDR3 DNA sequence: TGTGCCAGCAGCTTAGTGGCAGGGGATGCGGCTAACTATGGCTACACCTTC.

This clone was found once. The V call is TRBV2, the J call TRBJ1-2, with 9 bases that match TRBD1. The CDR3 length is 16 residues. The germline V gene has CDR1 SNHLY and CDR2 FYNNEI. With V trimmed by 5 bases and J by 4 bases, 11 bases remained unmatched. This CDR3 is CASSLTRDRVRYGYTF. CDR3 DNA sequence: TGTGCCAGCAGTCTAACCCGGGACAGGGTTCGCTATGGCTACACCTTC.

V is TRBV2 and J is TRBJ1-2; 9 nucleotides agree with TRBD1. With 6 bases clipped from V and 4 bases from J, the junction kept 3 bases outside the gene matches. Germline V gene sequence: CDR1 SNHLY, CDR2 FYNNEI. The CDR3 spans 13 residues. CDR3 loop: CASSGQGLYGYTF. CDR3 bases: TGTGCCAGCAGCGGACAGGGGCTCTATGGCTACACCTTC.

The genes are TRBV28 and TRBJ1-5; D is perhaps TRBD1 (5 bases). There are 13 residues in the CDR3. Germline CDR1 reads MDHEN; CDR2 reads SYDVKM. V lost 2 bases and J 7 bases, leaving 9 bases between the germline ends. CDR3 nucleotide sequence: TGTGCCAGCAGTTTAATTTCAGGGCAGCCCCAGCATTTT. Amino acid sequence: CASSLISGQPQHF.

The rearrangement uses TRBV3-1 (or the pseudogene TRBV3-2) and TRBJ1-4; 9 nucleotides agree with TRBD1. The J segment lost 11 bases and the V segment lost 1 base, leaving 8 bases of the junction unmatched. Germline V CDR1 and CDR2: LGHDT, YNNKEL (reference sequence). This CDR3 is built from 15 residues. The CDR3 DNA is TGTGCCAGCAGCCAAGGGGCGACAGGGGGTCGGAAACTGTTTTTT. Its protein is CASSQGATGGRKLFF.

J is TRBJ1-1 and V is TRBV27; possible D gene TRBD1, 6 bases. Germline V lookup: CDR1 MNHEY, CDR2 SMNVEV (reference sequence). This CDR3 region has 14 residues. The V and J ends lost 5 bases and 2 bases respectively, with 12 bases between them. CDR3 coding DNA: TGTGCCAGCAGTCCCGGACAGCCAAACACTGAAGCTTTCTTT. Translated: CASSPGQPNTEAFF.

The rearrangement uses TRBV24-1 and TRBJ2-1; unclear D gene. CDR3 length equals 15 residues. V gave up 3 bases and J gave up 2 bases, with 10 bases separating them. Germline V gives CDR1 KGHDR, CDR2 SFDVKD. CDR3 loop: CATSDAKSPYNEQFF. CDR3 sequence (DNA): TGTGCCACCAGTGATGCTAAAAGTCCCTACAATGAGCAGTTCTTC.

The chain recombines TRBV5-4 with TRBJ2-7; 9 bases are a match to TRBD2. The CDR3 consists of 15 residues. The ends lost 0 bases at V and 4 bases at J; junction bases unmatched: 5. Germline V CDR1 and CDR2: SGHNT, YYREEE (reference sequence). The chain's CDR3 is CASSLGLAEKYEQYF. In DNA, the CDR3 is TGTGCCAGCAGCTTGGGACTAGCGGAAAAATACGAGCAGTACTTC.

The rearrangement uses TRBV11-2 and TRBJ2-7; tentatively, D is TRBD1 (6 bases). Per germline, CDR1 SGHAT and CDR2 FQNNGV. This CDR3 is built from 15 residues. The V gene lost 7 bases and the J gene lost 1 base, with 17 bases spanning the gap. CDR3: CASTFPMDRSYEQYF. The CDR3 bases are TGTGCCAGCACTTTCCCTATGGACAGATCCTACGAGCAGTACTTC.

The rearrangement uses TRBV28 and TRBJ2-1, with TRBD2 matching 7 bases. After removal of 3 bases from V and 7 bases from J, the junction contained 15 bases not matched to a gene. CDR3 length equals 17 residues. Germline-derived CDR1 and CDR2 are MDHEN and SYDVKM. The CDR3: CASSFLQTSPPRNEQFF. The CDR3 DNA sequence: TGTGCCAGCAGTTTCCTCCAGACTAGCCCACCTCGGAATGAGCAGTTCTTC.

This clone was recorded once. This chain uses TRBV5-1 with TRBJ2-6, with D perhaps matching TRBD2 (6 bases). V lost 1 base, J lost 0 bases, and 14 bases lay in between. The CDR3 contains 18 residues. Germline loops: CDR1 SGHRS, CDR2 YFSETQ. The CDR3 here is CASSLRGTATSGANVLTF. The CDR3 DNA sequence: TGCGCCAGCAGCTTGCGGGGGACTGCGACCTCTGGGGCCAACGTCCTGACTTTC.

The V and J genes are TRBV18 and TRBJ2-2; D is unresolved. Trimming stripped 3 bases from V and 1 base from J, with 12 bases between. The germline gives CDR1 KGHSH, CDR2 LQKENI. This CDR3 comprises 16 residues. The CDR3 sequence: CASSPNPILNTGELFF. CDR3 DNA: TGTGCCAGCTCACCCAACCCTATTCTGAACACCGGGGAGCTGTTTTTT.

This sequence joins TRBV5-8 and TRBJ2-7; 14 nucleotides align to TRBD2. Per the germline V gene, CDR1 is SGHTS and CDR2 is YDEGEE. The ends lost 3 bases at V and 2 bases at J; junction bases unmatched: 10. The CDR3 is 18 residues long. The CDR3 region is CASSSFTGTSGRPYEQYF. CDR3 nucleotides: TGTGCCAGCAGCTCGTTCACCGGGACTAGCGGGAGACCCTACGAGCAGTACTTC. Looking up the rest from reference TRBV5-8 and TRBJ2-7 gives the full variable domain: EAGVTQSPTHLIKTRGQQATLRCSPISGHTSVYWYQQALGLGLQFLLWYDEGEERNRGNFPPRFSGRQFPNYSSELNVNALELEDSALYLCASSSFTGTSGRPYEQYFGPGTRLTVT.

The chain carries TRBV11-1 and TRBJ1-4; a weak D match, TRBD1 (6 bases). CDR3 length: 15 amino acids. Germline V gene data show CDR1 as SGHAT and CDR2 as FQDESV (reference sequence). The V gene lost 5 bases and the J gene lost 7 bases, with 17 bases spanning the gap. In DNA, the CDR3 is TGTGCCAGCAGCCCAACCAGGGGTGGAGGTGAAAAACTGTTTTTT. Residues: CASSPTRGGGEKLFF.

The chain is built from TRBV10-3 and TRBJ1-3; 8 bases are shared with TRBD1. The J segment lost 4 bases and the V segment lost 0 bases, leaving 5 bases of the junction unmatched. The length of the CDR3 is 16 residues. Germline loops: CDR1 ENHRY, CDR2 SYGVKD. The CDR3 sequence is CAISESTGDGGNTIYF. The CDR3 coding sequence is TGTGCCATCAGTGAGTCGACAGGGGACGGCGGAAACACCATATATTTT.

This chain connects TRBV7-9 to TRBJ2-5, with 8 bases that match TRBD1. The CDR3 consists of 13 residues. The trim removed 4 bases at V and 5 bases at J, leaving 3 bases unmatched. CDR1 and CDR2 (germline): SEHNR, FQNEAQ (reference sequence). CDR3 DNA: TGTGCCAGCAGCTCCAGGGGGCCGGAGACCCAGTACTTC. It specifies CASSSRGPETQYF. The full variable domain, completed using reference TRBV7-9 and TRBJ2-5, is DTGVSQNPRHKITKRGQNVTFRCDPISEHNRLYWYRQTLGQGPEFLTYFQNEAQLEKSRLLSDRFSAERPKGSFSTLEIQRTEQGDSAMYLCASSSRGPETQYFGPGTRLLVL.

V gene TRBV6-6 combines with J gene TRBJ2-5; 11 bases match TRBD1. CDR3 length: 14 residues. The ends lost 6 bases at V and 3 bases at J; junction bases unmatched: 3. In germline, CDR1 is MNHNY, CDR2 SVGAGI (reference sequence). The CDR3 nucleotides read TGTGCCAGCAGGGGACAGGGGGAAGAAGAGACCCAGTACTTC. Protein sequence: CASRGQGEEETQYF.

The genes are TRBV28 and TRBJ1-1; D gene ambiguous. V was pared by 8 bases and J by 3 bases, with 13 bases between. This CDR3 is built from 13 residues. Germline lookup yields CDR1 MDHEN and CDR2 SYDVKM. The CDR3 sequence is CASLGGLDTEAFF. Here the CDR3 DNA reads TGTGCCAGCCTAGGAGGGTTGGACACTGAAGCTTTCTTT.